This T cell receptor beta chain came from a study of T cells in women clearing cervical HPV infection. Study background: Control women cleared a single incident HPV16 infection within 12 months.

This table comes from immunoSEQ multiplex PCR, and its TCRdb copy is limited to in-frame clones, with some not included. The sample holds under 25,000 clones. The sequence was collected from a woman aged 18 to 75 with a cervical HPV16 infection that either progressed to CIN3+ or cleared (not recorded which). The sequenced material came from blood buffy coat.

Incomplete CDR3 DNA: TGTGCCAGCTCACCGCGGGTCAGCATGAACACTGAA. Amino acid sequence: CASSPRVSMNTE. Given in full, the CDR3 is CASSPRVSMNTEAFF. The rearrangement joins TRBV18 to TRBJ1-1; D gene uncertain. The observed sequence ends 3 residues before the CDR3 terminus, with the missing tail filled in from the germline J gene. From germline, CDR1 is KGHSH and CDR2 LQKENI. Trimming shortened V by 3 bases and J by 0 bases, and 11 bases separated the two germline ends. The CDR3 extends over 15 amino acids.